The sequence of this T cell receptor (beta chain) was determined in a study of T cells in women clearing cervical HPV infection. The junction had 9 bases not matched to a gene; V was cut back by 10 bases and J by 4 bases. The CDR3 extends over 13 amino acids. CDR1 is SNHLY and CDR2 is FYNNEI in the germline V gene. Findings of the study overall: CIN3+ cases had significantly higher TCR repertoire richness than controls, but evenness did not differ. Each sample's T-cell count was unknown, possibly confounding richness. Controls had more TRBV6-7 (0.16%) than cases (roughly 0.11%).

With regard to this clone: Antigen: not known. The read is 3 residues too short to cover the CDR3 end, so that end is filled in from the germline J gene.

Method: immunoSEQ multiplex PCR; TCRdb's copy keeps in-frame clones and lacks some. This sample contains 25,000 to 35,000 clones. This TCR was recovered from a woman aged 18-69 years with a cervical HPV16 infection that either progressed to CIN3+ or cleared (not recorded which). Sample: blood buffy coat. The chain couples TRBV2 to TRBJ2-5; TRBD2 aligns across 7 bases. The CDR3 DNA, read in part, is TGTGCCAACAAGGCGGGAGTCCTAGAGACC. As protein: CANKAGVLET. The entire CDR3 sequence reads CANKAGVLETQYF.